A single sample is the source of the 5 T cell receptor delta chains below, sequenced in a study of gamma-delta T cells after stem cell transplantation. TCRdb processed the RT-PCR reads again with the CATT caller. The table includes roughly 690 delta-chain clones, over 6.5% detected once. The specimen was gamma-delta T cells. These receptors all come from a human donor. It is not recorded whose cells these are; they may come from a transplant donor.

The CDR3 spells CACDALLGDTPYTDKLIF. CDR3 nucleotides: TGTGCCTGTGACGCCTTACTGGGGGATACGCCATACACCGATAAACTCATCTTT. This chain uses TRDV2 with TRDJ1; 13 nucleotides agree with TRDD3. The J segment lost 0 bases and the V segment lost 3 bases, leaving 9 bases of the junction unmatched. Germline V gene sequence: CDR1 GEAIGNYY, CDR2 EKD. The CDR3 is 18 residues long.

In the case of this clone: Only one base separates this from a far larger clonotype, so it likely reflects a read error. The chain links TRDV2 to TRDJ1; TRDD3 matches 12 bases. The J gene comes from matching the DNA to germline here; TCRdb lacks it. This CDR3 comprises 20 residues. J gave up 3 bases and V 3 bases, and 19 bases lay outside the gene matches. CDR1 and CDR2 from the germline V gene are GEAIGNYY and EKD. The DNA of the CDR3 is TGTGCCTGTGACCTCATCTCTACTCCCATACTGGGGGATACAGCCGATAAACTCATCTTT. This encodes CACDLISTPILGDTADKLIF.

About this clone itself: A far larger clone is off by one base, so a read error is likely. The sample has other DNA sequences that encode this CDR3 too. The chain employs TRDV1 and TRDJ2, with D possibly being TRDD1 or TRDD3 (5 bases each). Trimming removed 6 bases at V and 7 bases at J, with 15 bases between. Germline V CDR1 and CDR2: TSWWSYY, QGS. This CDR3 is built from 14 residues. Here the CDR3 DNA reads TGTGCTCTTGGCCGGGGAATAGGAGTAGCACAACTCTTCTTT. Amino acids: CALGRGIGVAQLFF.

This clone is categorized as large (0.1 to 1%). Other DNA sequences of this sample code for an identical CDR3. This chain's CDR3 is CACDTAGLNRYTDKLIF. DNA of the CDR3: TGTGCCTGTGACACGGCAGGACTAAATAGGTACACCGATAAACTCATCTTT. This sequence joins TRDV2 and TRDJ1; D is possibly TRDD1 (6 bases). Trimming took off 1 base at V and 0 bases at J, with 17 bases between the two ends. This CDR3 has 17 amino acids. Germline V lookup: CDR1 GEAIGNYY, CDR2 EKD.

Remarks on this clone: A much larger clone differs from this one at a single base, so this may be a read error. V usage is TRDV2 and J usage is TRDJ1; 10 bases agree with TRDD3. This CDR3 contains 20 residues. Germline trimming cut 3 bases from V and 3 bases from J; bases unmatched to any gene: 21. Germline V gene sequence: CDR1 GEAIGNYY, CDR2 EKD. CDR3: CACDRLPMSMGDTGSDKLIF. The CDR3, as DNA: TGTGCCTGTGACCGCCTTCCTATGTCAATGGGGGATACAGGGTCCGATAAACTCATCTTT.